These 27 T cell receptor beta chains share one sample of origin, sequenced in a study of T cell repertoires in cytomegalovirus infection. These receptors lack a known antigen. TCRdb re-called the reads with MiXCR, one entry per CDR3 protein. The sample consists of about 830,000 distinct CDR3 sequences, approximately 32% of them appearing once. The specimen comprised cultured CD8+ T cells from PBMCs, sampled from culture after CMV antigen stimulation. These receptors came from a human donor in good health (CMV status not recorded). Some clones in this sample may be carry-over from other donors' samples.

The chain employs TRBV2 and TRBJ1-1; D remains ambiguous. CDR3 length: 15 residues. CDR1 SNHLY and CDR2 FYNNEI come from the germline V gene. The germline V and J ends were trimmed by 11 bases and 5 bases, with 24 bases remaining between them. The DNA for the CDR3 is TGTGCCCGTCAGGATGTCTCTTTTAGAGAGACTGAAGCTTTCTTT. It codes for CARQDVSFRETEAFF.

V gene TRBV13 combines with J gene TRBJ2-4; D call uncertain. The CDR3 runs 12 residues. Trimming shortened V by 6 bases and J by 6 bases, and 9 bases separated the two germline ends. CDR1 is PRHDT, CDR2 FYEKMQ, per germline (reference sequence). CDR3 DNA sequence: TGTGCCAGCAGTTACACTCGAAACATTCAGTACTTC. This codes for CASSYTRNIQYF.

V gene TRBV4-2 combines with J gene TRBJ1-1; the D gene is possibly TRBD1 (5 bases). The CDR3 is made up of 13 amino acids. Trimming took off 1 base at V and 4 bases at J, with 7 bases between the two ends. Germline loops: CDR1 LGHNA, CDR2 YNFKEQ. CDR3 coding DNA: TGTGCCAGCAGCCAAGCAGGGAGCACTGAAGCTTTCTTT. Translating gives CASSQAGSTEAFF.

This clonotype came up many times. The chain's CDR3 is CASSSLWGLAGDSYNEQFF. The CDR3 DNA sequence: TGTGCCAGCAGCTCGCTTTGGGGACTAGCGGGGGACTCCTACAATGAGCAGTTCTTC. The chain links TRBV11-2 to TRBJ2-1; 14 bases map to TRBD2. CDR3 length: 19 amino acids. The ends lost 4 bases at V and 0 bases at J; junction bases unmatched: 8. The germline gives CDR1 SGHAT, CDR2 FQNNGV.

The chain combines TRBV6-6 with TRBJ2-3; 8 bases map to TRBD2. Losses at the gene ends were 7 bases for V and 6 bases for J; bases not matched to a gene: 15. CDR1 is MNHNY and CDR2 is SVGAGI in the germline V gene (reference sequence). The length of the CDR3 is 16 residues. The CDR3 DNA reads as TGTGCCAGCAAAATTTCGAGCGGGGGTCCGAGGGATACGCAGTATTTT. It yields the protein CASKISSGGPRDTQYF.

As regards this clonotype: A much larger clone differs by one base, so this may be a read error. The V gene is TRBV7-2, the J gene TRBJ1-5; 9 bases agree with TRBD1. Trimming at V came to 6 bases and at J to 3 bases, leaving 6 bases not matched to a gene. Germline values: CDR1 SGHTA, CDR2 FQGNSA. The CDR3 loop spans 15 amino acids. CDR3 amino acids: CASSTGQGDNQPQHF. The CDR3 DNA follows: TGTGCCAGCAGTACGGGACAGGGTGACAATCAGCCCCAGCATTTT.

The chain carries TRBV7-3 and TRBJ2-2; possibly TRBD1 for D (6 bases). Germline-derived CDR1 and CDR2 are SGHTA and FQGTGA. The CDR3 length is 12 residues. Trimming cost V 3 bases and J 9 bases, with 8 bases left between them. For the CDR3, the DNA is TGTGCCAGCAGCTTTGGGGGCCGGGAGCTGTTTTTT. This sequence encodes CASSFGGRELFF.

This chain links TRBV18 with TRBJ1-1, with 7 bases lining up with TRBD1. This CDR3 has 17 residues. Trimming took 0 bases from V and 0 from J; bases not matched to a gene: 7. Germline CDR1 and CDR2: KGHSH and LQKENI. The CDR3 coding sequence is TGTGCCAGCTCACCACCTGTCTCGGGACAGTTGAACACTGAAGCTTTCTTT. It codes for CASSPPVSGQLNTEAFF. The full variable domain, completed using reference TRBV18 and TRBJ1-1, is NAGVMQNPRHLVRRRGQEARLRCSPMKGHSHVYWYRQLPEEGLKFMVYLQKENIIDESGMPKERFSAEFPKEGPSILRIQQVVRGDSAAYFCASSPPVSGQLNTEAFFGQGTRLTVV.

This sequence joins TRBV27 and TRBJ1-1; TRBD1 might be the D (5 bases). Between the trimmed V and J ends, which lost 2 bases and 2 bases, there was a span of 9 bases. The CDR3 consists of 14 residues. Germline assignment: CDR1 MNHEY and CDR2 SMNVEV (reference sequence). The CDR3 nucleotides read TGTGCCAGCAGTTTACGGACACTTAACACTGAAGCTTTCTTT. Its translation: CASSLRTLNTEAFF.

This chain uses TRBV7-9 with TRBJ1-1; 9 positions agree with TRBD1. The V and J ends lost 5 bases and 6 bases, in that order; junction bases with no gene match: 7. Germline values: CDR1 SEHNR, CDR2 FQNEAQ (reference sequence). This CDR3 contains 14 residues. The CDR3: CASSIGTGSAEAFF. CDR3 DNA sequence: TGTGCCAGCAGCATTGGGACAGGGAGCGCTGAAGCTTTCTTT.

V usage is TRBV6-5 and J usage is TRBJ2-1, with 8 bases aligning to TRBD1. The CDR3 runs to 16 residues. Germline values: CDR1 MNHEY, CDR2 SVGAGI. The J segment lost 3 bases and the V segment lost 4 bases, leaving 8 bases of the junction unmatched. CDR3: CASSSLDREVYNEQFF. In DNA form, the CDR3 reads TGTGCCAGCAGTTCTCTGGACAGGGAGGTCTACAATGAGCAGTTCTTC.

The DNA of the CDR3 is TGTGCCAGCCGAGGGGGGATCTCCTACAATGAGCAGTTCTTC. It translates to CASRGGISYNEQFF. The chain combines TRBV6-1 with TRBJ2-1, with D perhaps being TRBD1 or TRBD2 (6 bases each). This CDR3 spans 14 amino acids. The ends were cut back, 8 bases at V and 0 bases at J, with 11 bases in the middle. The germline V gene has CDR1 MNHNS and CDR2 SASEGT.

On this clonotype itself: The junction does not match germline at one end; this may be a read error. This chain uses TRBV12-5 with TRBJ1-1, with D hard to call. The CDR3 contains 11 residues. The V gene's germline CDR1 is LGHNT and CDR2 FRNRAP. CDR3 protein: CVSGLNRAAFF. CDR3 DNA: TGTGTTAGTGGGCTTAATAGGGCAGCTTTCTTT.

This chain links TRBV29-1 with TRBJ2-7; 7 bases line up with TRBD2. With V trimmed by 1 base and J by 0 bases, 9 bases remained unmatched. The CDR3 is 16 residues long. Looked up from germline, CDR1 is SQVTM and CDR2 is ANQGSEA. CDR3 nucleotides: TGCAGCGTTGAAGGTGTAGGAGCGGGAAGCTCCTACGAGCAGTACTTC. It specifies CSVEGVGAGSSYEQYF.

Many counts were recorded for this clonotype. The genes are TRBV7-6 and TRBJ2-7; possibly TRBD1 for D (5 bases). The CDR3 length is 13 residues. CDR1 and CDR2 from the germline V gene are SGHVS and FNYEAQ. Between the trimmed V and J ends, which lost 5 bases and 3 bases, there was a span of 11 bases. CDR3 residues: CASSTGHFYEQYV. Written as DNA, the CDR3 is TGTGCCAGCAGCACAGGACATTTCTACGAGCAGTACGTC.

As regards this clonotype: The junction departs from the called germline gene at one end, perhaps through a read error. This chain connects TRBV7-9 to TRBJ2-1, with a weak D call TRBD2 (7 bases). The CDR3 contains 15 residues. The germline V gene has CDR1 SEHNR and CDR2 FQNEAQ (reference sequence). CDR3 in DNA: TGTACCAGCAGCTTCCGAGGGGGGGACTACAATGAGCAGTTCTTC. Its translation: CTSSFRGGDYNEQFF.

The J gene is TRBJ1-3, the V gene TRBV2; weak D call: TRBD1 (5 bases). This CDR3 contains 16 residues. V dropped 4 bases and J dropped 4 bases, with 17 bases sitting between them. Germline V gene data show CDR1 as SNHLY and CDR2 as FYNNEI. The CDR3, as DNA: TGTGCCAGCAGTGCCCCGACGGGACCTATGGGAAACACCATATATTTT. It translates to CASSAPTGPMGNTIYF. The variable domain in full, with the rest retrieved from reference TRBV2 and TRBJ1-3, is EPEVTQTPSHQVTQMGQEVILRCVPISNHLYFYWYRQILGQKVEFLVSFYNNEISEKSEIFDDQFSVERPDGSNFTLKIRSTKLEDSAMYFCASSAPTGPMGNTIYFGEGSWLTVV.

Points on this clonotype: Because it lacks the conserved phenylalanine or tryptophan at the end, this CDR3 is likely a read error. The chain carries TRBV28 and TRBJ2-1; 10 nucleotides agree with TRBD2. The CDR3 spans 16 residues. Trimming took 5 bases from V and 3 from J; bases not matched to a gene: 7. Germline V lookup: CDR1 MDHEN, CDR2 SYDVKM. The CDR3 protein is CASSPLAGEIYNEQFC. As DNA, the CDR3 is TGTGCCAGCAGTCCCCTAGCGGGGGAGATCTACAATGAGCAGTTCTGC.

This clonotype was detected only a few times. V gene TRBV7-9 combines with J gene TRBJ1-4, with D hard to call. The V end was cut by 4 bases, the J end by 15 bases, with 15 bases between. The germline CDR1 and CDR2 sequences are SEHNR and FQNEAQ (reference sequence). The CDR3 contains 12 residues. The CDR3 DNA sequence: TGTGCCAGCAGCTCCTCCAGGATGCGGTTGTTTTTT. Its protein is CASSSSRMRLFF. Full variable domain (rest looked up from reference TRBV7-9 and TRBJ1-4): DTGVSQNPRHKITKRGQNVTFRCDPISEHNRLYWYRQTLGQGPEFLTYFQNEAQLEKSRLLSDRFSAERPKGSFSTLEIQRTEQGDSAMYLCASSSSRMRLFFGSGTQLSVL.

V and J are TRBV3-1 and TRBJ2-2; TRBD1 agrees at 9 bases. The CDR3 has 16 residues. Germline trimming cut 5 bases from V and 3 bases from J; bases unmatched to any gene: 7. Germline assignment: CDR1 LGHDT and CDR2 YNNKEL (reference sequence). The CDR3 is CASSSRTGEDTGELFF. For the CDR3, the DNA is TGTGCCAGCAGCTCTCGGACAGGGGAGGACACCGGGGAGCTGTTTTTT.

J is TRBJ2-2 and V is TRBV3-1; perhaps TRBD1 as D (5 bases). CDR3 length: 18 residues. The germline CDR1 and CDR2 sequences are LGHDT and YNNKEL (reference sequence). V was cut by 1 base and J by 0 bases, with 15 bases left in between. As DNA, the CDR3 is TGTGCCAGCAGCCAAGTCGTTGCCAGGGAAGCGAACACCGGGGAGCTGTTTTTT. Translating it yields CASSQVVAREANTGELFF.

In this sample, this clonotype turned up many times. J is TRBJ1-1 and V is TRBV7-2; D gene unclear. The CDR3 is 15 amino acids. V lost 3 bases and J lost 3, with 14 bases in between. Germline-derived CDR1 and CDR2 are SGHTA and FQGNSA. The CDR3: CASSFFPRLDTEAFF. The CDR3 region has the DNA TGTGCCAGCAGCTTTTTCCCTCGGCTGGACACTGAAGCTTTCTTT.

In its sample, this clonotype was seen a few times. The rearrangement joins TRBV4-3 to TRBJ2-2; 7 bases map to TRBD1. Germline-derived CDR1 and CDR2 are LGHNA and YSLEER. V gave up 5 bases and J gave up 2 bases; unmatched junction bases: 5. The CDR3 consists of 15 residues. This chain's CDR3 is CASSVRDSNTGELFF. For the CDR3, the DNA is TGCGCCAGCAGCGTCCGGGACAGTAACACCGGGGAGCTGTTTTTT.

The chain couples TRBV4-3 to TRBJ2-1; 12 bases map to TRBD2. Germline loops: CDR1 LGHNA, CDR2 YSLEER. The CDR3 totals 20 residues. Unmatched junction bases numbered 18, after V lost 0 bases and J lost 9 bases. The CDR3 here is CASSQDGTSGGSQKDSEQFF. The CDR3 coding sequence is TGCGCCAGCAGCCAAGATGGAACTAGCGGGGGGTCCCAAAAGGACAGTGAGCAGTTCTTC.

This clonotype was detected only a few times. The chain links TRBV12-3 or TRBV12-4 to TRBJ2-7; unclear D gene. The CDR3 has 14 amino acids. Trimming took 3 bases from V and 0 from J, leaving 9 bases between them. CDR3 in amino acids: CASSLVEFSYEQYF. The CDR3 bases are TGTGCCAGCAGTTTGGTAGAGTTCTCCTACGAGCAGTACTTC.

The chain has TRBV6-5 and TRBJ1-5; D gene uncertain. CDR1 and CDR2 from the germline V gene are MNHEY and SVGAGI. CDR3 length equals 16 residues. The V end was cut by 6 bases, the J end by 6 bases, with 21 bases between. CDR3: CASRKTSGGAGQPQHF. DNA of the CDR3: TGTGCCAGCAGAAAAACCTCCGGCGGCGCAGGTCAGCCCCAGCATTTT.

This clonotype came up a few times. V and J are TRBV12-5 and TRBJ2-5; possibly TRBD1 for D (6 bases). The V end lost 3 bases, the J end lost 2 bases, and 13 bases lay between the germline ends. The V gene's germline CDR1 is LGHNT and CDR2 FRNRAP. The CDR3 length is 15 residues. The CDR3 DNA is TGTGCTAGTGGTTTCTATCGGGACACTCAAGAGACCCAGTACTTC. It yields the protein CASGFYRDTQETQYF.